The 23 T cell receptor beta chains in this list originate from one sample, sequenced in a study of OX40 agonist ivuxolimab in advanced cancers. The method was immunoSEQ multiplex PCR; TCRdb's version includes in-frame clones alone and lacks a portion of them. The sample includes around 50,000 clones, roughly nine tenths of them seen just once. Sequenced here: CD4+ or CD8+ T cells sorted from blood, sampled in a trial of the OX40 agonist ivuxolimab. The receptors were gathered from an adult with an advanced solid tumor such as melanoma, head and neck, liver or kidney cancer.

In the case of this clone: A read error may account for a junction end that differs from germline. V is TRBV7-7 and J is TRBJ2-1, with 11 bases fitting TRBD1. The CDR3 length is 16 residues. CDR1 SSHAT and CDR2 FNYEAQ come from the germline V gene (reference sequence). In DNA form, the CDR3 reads TGTGCTAGCAGCGGGGAGGACAGGGGGCTTGGGGATGAGCAGTTCTTC. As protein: CASSGEDRGLGDEQFF.

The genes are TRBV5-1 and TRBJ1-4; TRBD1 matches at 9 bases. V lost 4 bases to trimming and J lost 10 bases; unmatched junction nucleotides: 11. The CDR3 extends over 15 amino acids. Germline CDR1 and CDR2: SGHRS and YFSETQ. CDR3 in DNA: TGCGCCAGCAGCCCCTCGGGGACAGGGAACGTAAAACTGTTTTTT. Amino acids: CASSPSGTGNVKLFF.

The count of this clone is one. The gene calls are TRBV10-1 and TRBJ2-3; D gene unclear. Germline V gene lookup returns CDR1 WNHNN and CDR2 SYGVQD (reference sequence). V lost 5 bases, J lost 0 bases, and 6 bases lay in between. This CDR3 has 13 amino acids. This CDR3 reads CASSRSSTDTQYF. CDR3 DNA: TGCGCCAGCAGTCGAAGTAGCACAGATACGCAGTATTTT.

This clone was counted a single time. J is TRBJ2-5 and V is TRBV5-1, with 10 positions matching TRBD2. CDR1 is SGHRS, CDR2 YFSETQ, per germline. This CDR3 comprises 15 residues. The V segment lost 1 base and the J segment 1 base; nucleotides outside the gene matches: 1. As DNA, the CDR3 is TGCGCCAGCAGCTTGTCTAGCGGGAGCCAAGAGACCCAGTACTTC. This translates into CASSLSSGSQETQYF.

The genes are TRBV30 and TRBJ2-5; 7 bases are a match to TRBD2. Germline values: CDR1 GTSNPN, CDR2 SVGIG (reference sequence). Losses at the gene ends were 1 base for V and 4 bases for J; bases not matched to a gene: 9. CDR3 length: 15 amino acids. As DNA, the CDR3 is TGTGCCTGGAGTGGCTGGGGGGGAGGCGGAGAGACCCAGTACTTC. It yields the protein CAWSGWGGGGETQYF. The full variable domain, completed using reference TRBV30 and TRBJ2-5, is SQTIHQWPATLVQPVGSPLSLECTVEGTSNPNLYWYRQAAGRGLQLLFYSVGIGQISSEVPQNLSASRPQDRQFILSSKKLLLSDSGFYLCAWSGWGGGGETQYFGPGTRLLVL.

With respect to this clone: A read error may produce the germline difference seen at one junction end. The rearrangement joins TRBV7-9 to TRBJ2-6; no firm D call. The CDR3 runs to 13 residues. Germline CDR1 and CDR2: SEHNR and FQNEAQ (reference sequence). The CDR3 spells CASSSIGVNVLTF. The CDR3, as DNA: TGTGCCAGCAGCTCTATTGGGGTCAACGTCCTGACTTTC.

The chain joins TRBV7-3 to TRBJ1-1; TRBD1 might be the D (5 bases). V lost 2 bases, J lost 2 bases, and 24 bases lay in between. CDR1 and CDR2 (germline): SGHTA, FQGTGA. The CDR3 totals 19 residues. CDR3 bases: TGTGCCAGCAGCTTACCGTGGAGGGTCTGTCAGGGCTCCAACACTGAAGCTTTCTTT. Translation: CASSLPWRVCQGSNTEAFF.

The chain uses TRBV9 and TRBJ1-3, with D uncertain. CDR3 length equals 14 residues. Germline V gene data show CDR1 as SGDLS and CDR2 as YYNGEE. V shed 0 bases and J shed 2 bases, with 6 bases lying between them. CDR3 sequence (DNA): TGTGCCAGCAGCGTAGCATCGGCTGGAAACACCATATATTTT. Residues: CASSVASAGNTIYF.

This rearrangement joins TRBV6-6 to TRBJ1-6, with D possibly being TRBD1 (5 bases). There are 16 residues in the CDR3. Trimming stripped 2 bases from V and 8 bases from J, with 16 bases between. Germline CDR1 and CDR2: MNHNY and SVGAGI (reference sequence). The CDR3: CASSYGQGNIDSPLHF. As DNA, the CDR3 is TGTGCCAGCAGTTACGGGCAGGGCAATATAGATTCACCCCTCCACTTT.

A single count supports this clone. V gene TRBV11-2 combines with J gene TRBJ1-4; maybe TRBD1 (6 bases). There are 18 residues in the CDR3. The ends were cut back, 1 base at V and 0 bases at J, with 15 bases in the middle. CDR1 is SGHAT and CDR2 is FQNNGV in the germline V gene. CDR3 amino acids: CASSLVQGSLATNEKLFF. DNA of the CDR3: TGTGCCAGCAGCTTAGTACAGGGATCCCTTGCAACTAATGAAAAACTGTTTTTT.

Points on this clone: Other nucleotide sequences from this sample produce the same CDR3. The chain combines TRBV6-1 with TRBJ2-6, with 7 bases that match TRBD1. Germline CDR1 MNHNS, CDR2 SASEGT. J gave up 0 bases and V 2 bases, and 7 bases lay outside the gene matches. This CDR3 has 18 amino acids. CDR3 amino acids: CASSEPGQASSGANVLTF. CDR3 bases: TGTGCCAGCAGTGAACCCGGACAGGCTAGCTCTGGGGCCAACGTCCTGACTTTC.

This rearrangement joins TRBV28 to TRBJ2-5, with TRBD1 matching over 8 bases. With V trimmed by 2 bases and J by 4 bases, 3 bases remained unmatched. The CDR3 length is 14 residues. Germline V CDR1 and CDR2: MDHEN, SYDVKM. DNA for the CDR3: TGTGCCAGCAGTTTAGCAGGGGGCATAGAGACCCAGTACTTC. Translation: CASSLAGGIETQYF.

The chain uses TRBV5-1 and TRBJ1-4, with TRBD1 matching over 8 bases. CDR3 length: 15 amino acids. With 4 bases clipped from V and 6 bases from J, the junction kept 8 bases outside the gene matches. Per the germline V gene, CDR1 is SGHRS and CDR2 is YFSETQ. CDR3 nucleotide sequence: TGCGCCAGCAGCCCGCTTCAGGGGGCAGATGAAAAACTGTTTTTT. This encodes CASSPLQGADEKLFF.

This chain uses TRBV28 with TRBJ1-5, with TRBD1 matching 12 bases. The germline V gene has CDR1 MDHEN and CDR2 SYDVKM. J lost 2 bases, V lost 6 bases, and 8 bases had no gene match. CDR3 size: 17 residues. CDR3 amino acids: CASRHPGQGAGNQPQHF. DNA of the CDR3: TGTGCCAGCAGGCATCCGGGACAGGGGGCTGGCAATCAGCCCCAGCATTTT.

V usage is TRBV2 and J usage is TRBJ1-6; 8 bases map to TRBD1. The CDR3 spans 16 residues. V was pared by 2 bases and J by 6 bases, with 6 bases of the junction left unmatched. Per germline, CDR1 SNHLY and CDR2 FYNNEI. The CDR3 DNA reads TGTGCCAGCAGTGAAAGACAGGGGAAGATTAATTCACCCCTCCACTTT. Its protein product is CASSERQGKINSPLHF.

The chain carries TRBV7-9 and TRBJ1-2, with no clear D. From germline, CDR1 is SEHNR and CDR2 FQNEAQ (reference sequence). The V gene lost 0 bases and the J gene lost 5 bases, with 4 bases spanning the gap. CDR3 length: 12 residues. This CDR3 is CASSLAVYGYTF. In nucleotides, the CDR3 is TGTGCCAGCAGCTTAGCGGTATATGGCTACACCTTC.

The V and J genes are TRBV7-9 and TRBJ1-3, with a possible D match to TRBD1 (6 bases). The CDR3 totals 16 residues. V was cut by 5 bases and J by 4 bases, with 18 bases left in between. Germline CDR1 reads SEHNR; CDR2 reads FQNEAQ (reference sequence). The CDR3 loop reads CASSQEGVSYGNTIYF. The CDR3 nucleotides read TGTGCCAGCAGCCAAGAGGGGGTTTCGTACGGAAACACCATATATTTT.

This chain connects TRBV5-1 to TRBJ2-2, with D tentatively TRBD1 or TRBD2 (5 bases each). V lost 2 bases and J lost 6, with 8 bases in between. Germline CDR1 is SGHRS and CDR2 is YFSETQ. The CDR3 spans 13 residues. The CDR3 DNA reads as TGCGCCAGCAGCTTACAGGACTCCGGGGAGCTGTTTTTT. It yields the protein CASSLQDSGELFF.

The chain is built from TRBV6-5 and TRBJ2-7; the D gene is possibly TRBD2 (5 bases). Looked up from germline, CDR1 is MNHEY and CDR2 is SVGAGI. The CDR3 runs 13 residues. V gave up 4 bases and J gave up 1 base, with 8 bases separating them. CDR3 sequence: CASSSPGSYEQYF. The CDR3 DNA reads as TGTGCCAGCAGTTCCCCGGGATCCTACGAGCAGTACTTC.

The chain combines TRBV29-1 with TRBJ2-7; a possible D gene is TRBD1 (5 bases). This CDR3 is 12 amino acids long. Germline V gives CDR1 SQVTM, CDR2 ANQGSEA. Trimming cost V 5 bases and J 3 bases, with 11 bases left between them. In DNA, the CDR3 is TGCAGCGTTCGAAGCGACAGCTACGAGCAGTACTTC. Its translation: CSVRSDSYEQYF.

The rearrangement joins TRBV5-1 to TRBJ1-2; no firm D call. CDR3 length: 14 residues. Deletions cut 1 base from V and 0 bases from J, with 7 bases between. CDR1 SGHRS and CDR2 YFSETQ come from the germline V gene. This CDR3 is CASSLWNSNYGYTF. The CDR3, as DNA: TGCGCCAGCAGCTTGTGGAATTCTAACTATGGCTACACCTTC.

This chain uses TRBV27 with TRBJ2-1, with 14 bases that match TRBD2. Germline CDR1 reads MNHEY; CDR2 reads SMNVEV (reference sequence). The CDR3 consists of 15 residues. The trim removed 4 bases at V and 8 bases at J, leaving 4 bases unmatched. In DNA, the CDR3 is TGTGCCAGCAGTTCGGGGACTAGCGGGAGCTATGAGCAGTTCTTC. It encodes CASSSGTSGSYEQFF.

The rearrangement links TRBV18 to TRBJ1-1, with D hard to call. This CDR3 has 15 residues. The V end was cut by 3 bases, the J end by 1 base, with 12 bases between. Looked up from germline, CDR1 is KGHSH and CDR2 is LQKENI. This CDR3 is CASSPRFGSNTEAFF. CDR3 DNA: TGTGCCAGCTCACCGCGTTTCGGGTCGAACACTGAAGCTTTCTTT.